These 19 T cell receptor beta chains came from one sample sequenced in a study of TIL therapy for anti-PD-1-resistant metastatic lung cancer. Sequencing used immunoSEQ v3. Data came from immunoSEQ multiplex PCR; TCRdb stores just in-frame clones and leaves some out. The table has about 50,000 clones, 86% seen once. Time point defined: pre-treatment sample, taken before nivolumab and TIL therapy. The input for sequencing was blood, taken at baseline. These receptor sequences come from a person between 25 and 80 years old with non-small cell lung cancer.

This clone appeared once. This chain uses TRBV2 with TRBJ2-1; TRBD2 agrees at 10 bases. CDR1 and CDR2 (germline): SNHLY, FYNNEI. The V gene end was trimmed by 7 bases and the J gene end by 8 bases; junction bases not matched to a gene: 8. The CDR3 length is 14 residues. The CDR3 region has the DNA TGTGCCAGCAAGGTGGCTAGCGGGAGCTATGAGCAGTTCTTC. Translation gives CASKVASGSYEQFF.

The chain carries TRBV10-3 and TRBJ2-5; D uncertain. CDR3 length: 13 residues. The germline gives CDR1 ENHRY, CDR2 SYGVKD. The V end lost 0 bases, the J end lost 0 bases, and 2 bases lay between the germline ends. The CDR3 region has the DNA TGTGCCATCAGTGAGTCCAACCAAGAGACCCAGTACTTC. The encoded protein is CAISESNQETQYF.

The V call is TRBV9, the J call TRBJ2-5; D could derive from TRBD1 or TRBD2 (5 bases each). This CDR3 has 14 amino acids. CDR1 is SGDLS, CDR2 YYNGEE, per germline. V was shortened by 4 bases and J by 5 bases, with 15 bases between the two germline ends. The CDR3 DNA sequence: TGTGCCAGCAGCCCCGAGGGGCGGCGGGAGACCCAGTACTTC. Protein sequence: CASSPEGRRETQYF.

V usage is TRBV13 and J usage is TRBJ2-7; 9 positions agree with TRBD2. V gave up 5 bases and J gave up 2 bases; unmatched junction bases: 13. The V gene's germline CDR1 is PRHDT and CDR2 FYEKMQ (reference sequence). This CDR3 has 17 residues. The CDR3 coding sequence is TGTGCCAGCAGCAAGGAGCCCCGACAGCGGGGGGCCTACGAGCAGTACTTC. Translation: CASSKEPRQRGAYEQYF.

This chain connects TRBV24-1 to TRBJ2-6; D gene ambiguous. Germline values: CDR1 KGHDR, CDR2 SFDVKD. CDR3 size: 15 residues. V lost 6 bases and J 0 bases, leaving 8 bases between the germline ends. This CDR3 reads CATSTSGSGANVLTF. In nucleotides, the CDR3 is TGTGCCACCAGTACCAGTGGCTCTGGGGCCAACGTCCTGACTTTC.

J is TRBJ2-1 and V is TRBV2; D is possibly TRBD1 (6 bases). The germline V gene has CDR1 SNHLY and CDR2 FYNNEI. V lost 9 bases and J lost 8, with 17 bases in between. CDR3 length: 13 residues. CDR3 sequence (DNA): TGTGCCAGTCTTACACAGGGTAGCGATGAGCAGTTCTTC. Translated, it gives CASLTQGSDEQFF.

CDR3 residues: CASSYTGQGGTDTQYF. The CDR3 nucleotides are TGTGCCAGCAGCTACACGGGACAGGGAGGCACAGATACGCAGTATTTT. The genes are TRBV28 and TRBJ2-3, with 9 bases identical to TRBD1. V gave up 6 bases and J gave up 1 base; unmatched junction bases: 8. Germline V lookup: CDR1 MDHEN, CDR2 SYDVKM. This CDR3 region has 16 residues. The full variable domain, completed using reference TRBV28 and TRBJ2-3, is DVKVTQSSRYLVKRTGEKVFLECVQDMDHENMFWYRQDPGLGLRLIYFSYDVKMKEKGDIPEGYSVSREKKERFSLILESASTNQTSMYLCASSYTGQGGTDTQYFGPGTRLTVL.

As DNA, the CDR3 is TGCAGCGTGCAACAGGGTAGGAATTCACCCCTCCACTTT. It encodes CSVQQGRNSPLHF. The J gene is TRBJ1-6, the V gene TRBV29-1, with D perhaps TRBD1 (6 bases). V gave up 6 bases and J gave up 7 bases, with 13 bases separating them. The germline CDR1 and CDR2 sequences are SQVTM and ANQGSEA. The CDR3 covers 13 residues.

This clone was recorded once. CDR3 DNA sequence: TGTGCCAGCAGCTTATCCGCTAGCGGGGTCTACAATGAGCAGTTCTTC. Encoded protein: CASSLSASGVYNEQFF. The V call is TRBV7-2, the J call TRBJ2-1; 9 nucleotides align to TRBD2. The CDR3 totals 16 residues. Germline V gene sequence: CDR1 SGHTA, CDR2 FQGNSA. V shed 2 bases and J 3 bases; nucleotides not matched to a gene: 5.

The rearrangement uses TRBV20-1 and TRBJ1-2; D gene unclear. The germline V and J ends were trimmed by 6 bases and 6 bases, with 8 bases remaining between them. The CDR3 is 10 residues long. Germline V CDR1 and CDR2: DFQATT, SNEGSKA (reference sequence). The CDR3 DNA is TGCAGTGCCCGAGGTGATGGCTACACCTTC. Translated, it gives CSARGDGYTF.

The V gene is TRBV18, the J gene TRBJ2-1; maybe TRBD2 (6 bases). The CDR3 extends over 17 amino acids. Germline assignment: CDR1 KGHSH and CDR2 LQKENI. The V and J ends lost 6 bases and 0 bases respectively, with 18 bases between them. The CDR3 region has the DNA TGTGCCAGCTCCCCGAGGCTAGCCGGGGGCTCCTACAATGAGCAGTTCTTC. Its protein product is CASSPRLAGGSYNEQFF.

The V call is TRBV6-5, the J call TRBJ1-5; the D gene is possibly TRBD1 (6 bases). Germline CDR1 and CDR2: MNHEY and SVGAGI. The CDR3 totals 14 residues. The V end lost 7 bases, the J end lost 3 bases, and 13 bases lay between the germline ends. The CDR3 is CASTNDRSNQPQHF. As DNA, the CDR3 is TGTGCCAGCACCAACGACAGGTCCAATCAGCCCCAGCATTTT.

The genes are TRBV9 and TRBJ2-3, with D uncertain. The CDR3 spans 15 residues. Between the trimmed V and J ends, which lost 4 bases and 2 bases, there was a span of 14 bases. Germline CDR1 reads SGDLS; CDR2 reads YYNGEE. DNA for the CDR3: TGTGCCAGCAGCCCCCTTTGGGTACCCACAGATACGCAGTATTTT. Amino acid sequence: CASSPLWVPTDTQYF.

The J gene is TRBJ2-3, the V gene TRBV29-1; D not resolved. The germline V gene has CDR1 SQVTM and CDR2 ANQGSEA. Trimming shortened V by 6 bases and J by 0 bases, and 13 bases separated the two germline ends. The CDR3 has 14 residues. The CDR3 sequence is CSVEVRPSTDTQYF. The CDR3 nucleotides read TGCAGCGTCGAGGTCCGCCCTAGCACAGATACGCAGTATTTT.

The chain carries TRBV15 and TRBJ2-5, with D possibly being TRBD1 (6 bases). Trimming took off 5 bases at V and 1 base at J, with 17 bases between the two ends. The CDR3 sequence is 16 residues long. Germline-derived CDR1 and CDR2 are LNHNV and YYDKDF (reference sequence). CDR3 in DNA: TGTGCCACCAGCCCCCGGATTACAGGGCCCCAAGAGACCCAGTACTTC. It translates to CATSPRITGPQETQYF.

V usage is TRBV11-3 and J usage is TRBJ2-2; TRBD2 agrees at 11 bases. The length of the CDR3 is 17 residues. CDR1 and CDR2 (germline): SGHNT, YENEEA. With 5 bases clipped from V and 7 bases from J, the junction kept 12 bases outside the gene matches. The CDR3 protein is CASSPSTSGSLNGELFF. The CDR3 DNA is TGTGCCAGCAGCCCAAGCACTAGCGGGAGTCTTAACGGGGAGCTGTTTTTT.

The chain has TRBV7-2 and TRBJ1-2, with no clear D. This CDR3 spans 13 amino acids. V was clipped by 6 bases and J by 4 bases, with 12 bases between them. Per the germline V gene, CDR1 is SGHTA and CDR2 is FQGNSA. The CDR3 loop is CASSFNRVYGYTF. In DNA form, the CDR3 reads TGTGCCAGCAGTTTTAATAGGGTCTATGGCTACACCTTC.

The table lists this clone with a count of one. The chain employs TRBV7-2 and TRBJ2-1; no clear D. Germline-derived CDR1 and CDR2 are SGHTA and FQGNSA. There are 16 residues in the CDR3. Trimming stripped 5 bases from V and 6 bases from J, with 20 bases between. CDR3 DNA sequence: TGTGCCAGCAGCCCCCTGCGGCTAACCCAGGCCAATGAGCAGTTCTTC. Translation gives CASSPLRLTQANEQFF.

The chain carries TRBV30 and TRBJ2-5; the D is unclear. V was clipped by 4 bases and J by 4 bases, with 7 bases between them. The CDR3 runs to 11 residues. Germline-derived CDR1 and CDR2 are GTSNPN and SVGIG (reference sequence). The CDR3 reads CAWTRRETQYF. CDR3 nucleotides: TGTGCCTGGACCCGCAGAGAGACCCAGTACTTC. Complete variable domain (other parts from reference TRBV30 and TRBJ2-5): SQTIHQWPATLVQPVGSPLSLECTVEGTSNPNLYWYRQAAGRGLQLLFYSVGIGQISSEVPQNLSASRPQDRQFILSSKKLLLSDSGFYLCAWTRRETQYFGPGTRLLVL.